A single sample gave rise to the 27 T cell receptor beta chains below, sequenced in a study of blood T cell repertoires in COVID-19. Only in-frame clones appear in the TCRdb table, and some are missing; sequencing was by immunoSEQ multiplex PCR. The sample contains about 70,000 clones, about nine tenths of which appear only once. Sequenced material: peripheral blood. The receptor source for this set is a human donor in a cohort sampled during active COVID-19.

The sample holds one count of this clone. The rearrangement uses TRBV5-4 and TRBJ1-6; the match to TRBD1 covers 7 bases. The V gene's germline CDR1 is SGHNT and CDR2 YYREEE (reference sequence). The CDR3 spans 15 residues. Trimming removed 4 bases from V and 7 bases from J; junction bases left unmatched: 8. CDR3 sequence reads: CASSDYRGRNSPLHF. DNA of the CDR3: TGTGCCAGCAGCGATTACAGGGGCAGGAATTCACCCCTCCACTTT.

The rearrangement links TRBV6-2 or TRBV6-3 to TRBJ1-5; possible D gene TRBD1, 6 bases. The CDR3 has 16 amino acids. Germline-derived CDR1 and CDR2 are MNHEY and SVGEGT. Deletions cut 2 bases from V and 0 bases from J, with 11 bases between. As DNA, the CDR3 is TGTGCCAGCAGTTACCGAGGGGGATATAGCAATCAGCCCCAGCATTTT. It encodes CASSYRGGYSNQPQHF.

The chain recombines TRBV5-1 with TRBJ1-3; D call uncertain. Trimming shortened V by 4 bases and J by 8 bases, and 19 bases separated the two germline ends. The CDR3 runs 15 residues. Germline lookup yields CDR1 SGHRS and CDR2 YFSETQ. CDR3 bases: TGCGCCAGCAGCCCTGGCCAGCCGGGGAGCGACACCATATATTTT. Amino acid sequence: CASSPGQPGSDTIYF.

This chain uses TRBV6-5 with TRBJ2-1; tentatively, D is TRBD1 (6 bases). CDR1 is MNHEY, CDR2 SVGAGI, per germline. The CDR3 is made up of 13 amino acids. V was pared by 6 bases and J by 3 bases, with 9 bases between. The CDR3 sequence is CASRATGYNEQFF. The DNA for the CDR3 is TGTGCCAGCAGAGCGACAGGCTACAATGAGCAGTTCTTC.

The chain has TRBV6-6 and TRBJ2-7; maybe TRBD2 (6 bases). This CDR3 comprises 14 residues. Trimming left V 5 bases short and J 2 bases short, with 13 bases between. CDR1 and CDR2 from the germline V gene are MNHNY and SVGAGI (reference sequence). CDR3 in DNA: TGTGCCAGCAGTCTGGGACTGGGGCCCTACGAGCAGTACTTC. It translates to CASSLGLGPYEQYF.

This clone was observed a handful of times. V gene TRBV11-2 combines with J gene TRBJ2-1; 8 bases line up with TRBD2. V gave up 4 bases and J gave up 8 bases; unmatched junction bases: 13. This CDR3 spans 16 amino acids. Germline V gives CDR1 SGHAT, CDR2 FQNNGV. This chain's CDR3 is CASSSRTSSLIDEQFF. The CDR3 DNA reads TGTGCCAGCAGCTCGCGGACTAGCTCACTAATCGATGAGCAGTTCTTC.

The chain links TRBV2 to TRBJ2-7, with D possibly matching TRBD2 (6 bases). Trimming took off 6 bases at V and 5 bases at J, with 8 bases between the two ends. Germline CDR1 is SNHLY and CDR2 is FYNNEI. This CDR3 contains 11 residues. This CDR3 is CASRGGNEQYF. The CDR3 region has the DNA TGTGCCAGCAGAGGAGGGAACGAGCAGTACTTC.

As concerns this clone: This sample includes further DNA sequences coding for the same CDR3. The rearrangement links TRBV19 to TRBJ2-7; 10 bases agree with TRBD1. V was pared by 9 bases and J by 7 bases, with 12 bases of the junction left unmatched. The CDR3 covers 14 residues. Germline V lookup: CDR1 LNHDA, CDR2 SQIVND (reference sequence). The DNA of the CDR3 is TGTGCCAGCAAACCGACAGGGGGCGGTTGGGAGCAGTACTTC. This sequence encodes CASKPTGGGWEQYF.

This clone was counted only a few times. The rearrangement uses TRBV30 and TRBJ2-7; 12 bases align to TRBD2. The CDR3 is 19 residues long. J was trimmed by 1 base and V by 1 base; bases with no gene match: 14. Germline V gene data show CDR1 as GTSNPN and CDR2 as SVGIG (reference sequence). Here the CDR3 DNA reads TGTGCCTGGAGTGGGTACGCCGGACTAGCGGGAAGCTTTTCCTACGAGCAGTACTTC. It encodes CAWSGYAGLAGSFSYEQYF.

The chain couples TRBV19 to TRBJ2-5; 8 bases fit TRBD1. V lost 3 bases to trimming and J lost 4 bases; unmatched junction nucleotides: 7. Germline V lookup: CDR1 LNHDA, CDR2 SQIVND (reference sequence). CDR3 length: 15 residues. CDR3 DNA sequence: TGTGCCAGTAGTATCCCCGGCAGGGGGCTAGAGACCCAGTACTTC. Translated, it gives CASSIPGRGLETQYF.

The CDR3, as DNA: TGCAGCGTTAAAATTCGTGATGGCTACACCTTC. This codes for CSVKIRDGYTF. The V call is TRBV29-1, the J call TRBJ1-2, with D uncertain. The V and J ends lost 5 bases and 6 bases respectively, with 10 bases between them. This CDR3 is built from 11 residues. Germline V gives CDR1 SQVTM, CDR2 ANQGSEA.

The chain uses TRBV9 and TRBJ1-1; D perhaps matches TRBD1 (5 bases). V lost 0 bases to trimming and J lost 5 bases, with 8 bases between them. Germline V gene sequence: CDR1 SGDLS, CDR2 YYNGEE. The CDR3 has 13 amino acids. CDR3 sequence (DNA): TGTGCCAGCAGCGTAGTAGGGGTTACTGAAGCTTTCTTT. Amino acids: CASSVVGVTEAFF.

This chain connects TRBV7-8 to TRBJ2-7; 8 positions agree with TRBD2. CDR1 and CDR2 (germline): SGHVS, FQNEAQ. With 2 bases clipped from V and 3 bases from J, the junction kept 9 bases outside the gene matches. The CDR3 runs to 16 residues. In DNA form, the CDR3 reads TGTGCCAGCAGCTTATCGGGGGGGTACCGGATCTACGAGCAGTACTTC. Translated: CASSLSGGYRIYEQYF.

The rearrangement joins TRBV19 to TRBJ1-5; 7 nucleotides agree with TRBD1. The V gene's germline CDR1 is LNHDA and CDR2 SQIVND (reference sequence). There are 15 residues in the CDR3. With V trimmed by 7 bases and J by 0 bases, 6 bases remained unmatched. The CDR3, as DNA: TGTGCCAGTACCGGGACAGTTTATAGCAATCAGCCCCAGCATTTT. Its translation: CASTGTVYSNQPQHF.

The V gene is TRBV7-2, the J gene TRBJ1-2; 8 bases align to TRBD1. Germline CDR1 is SGHTA and CDR2 is FQGNSA. The CDR3 is 15 amino acids. Trimming at V came to 4 bases and at J to 4 bases, leaving 8 bases not matched to a gene. This CDR3 reads CASSSGQGSLYGYTF. The CDR3 DNA sequence: TGTGCCAGCAGCTCTGGACAGGGAAGCCTCTATGGCTACACCTTC.

The chain couples TRBV7-6 to TRBJ2-1, with 12 bases that match TRBD2. Germline assignment: CDR1 SGHVS and CDR2 FNYEAQ. J lost 10 bases, V lost 0 bases, and 7 bases had no gene match. The CDR3 has 16 amino acids. Written as DNA, the CDR3 is TGTGCCAGCAGCTTAGCGGGGCTAGCGGGAGGGCCGGAGCAGTTCTTC. It is translated as CASSLAGLAGGPEQFF.

The chain employs TRBV19 and TRBJ1-1, with 9 nucleotides matching TRBD1. The CDR3 contains 14 residues. Per germline, CDR1 LNHDA and CDR2 SQIVND (reference sequence). V gave up 0 bases and J gave up 10 bases; unmatched junction bases: 6. CDR3 protein: CASSIDPGTGRAFF. Here the CDR3 DNA reads TGTGCCAGTAGTATAGATCCTGGGACAGGGCGAGCTTTCTTT.

V is TRBV19 and J is TRBJ2-1; D possibly corresponds to TRBD2 (5 bases). There are 14 residues in the CDR3. In germline, CDR1 is LNHDA, CDR2 SQIVND (reference sequence). With 5 bases removed from V and 8 bases from J, the gap between germline ends came to 16 bases. The CDR3 region has the DNA TGTGCCAGTAGTCGTGGGAGTGAGGTCGATGAGCAGTTCTTC. It is translated as CASSRGSEVDEQFF.

In this sample, this clone turned up once. The chain's CDR3 is CASSLQGGGTEAFF. The CDR3 bases are TGTGCCAGCAGTCTACAGGGTGGAGGCACTGAAGCTTTCTTT. The genes are TRBV2 and TRBJ1-1; weak D call: TRBD1 (6 bases). CDR1 and CDR2 from the germline V gene are SNHLY and FYNNEI. V was cut by 5 bases and J by 4 bases, with 14 bases left in between. CDR3 size: 14 residues.

The V call is TRBV18, the J call TRBJ1-1, with 7 bases that match TRBD1. Trimming removed 3 bases from V and 6 bases from J; junction bases left unmatched: 1. Germline V lookup: CDR1 KGHSH, CDR2 LQKENI. CDR3 length: 12 residues. The CDR3 region is CASSPGQAEAFF. CDR3 in DNA: TGTGCCAGCTCACCCGGACAGGCTGAAGCTTTCTTT.

V is TRBV5-1 and J is TRBJ1-3, with 8 bases aligning to TRBD1. The CDR3 has 16 residues. V gave up 0 bases and J gave up 3 bases; unmatched junction bases: 5. CDR1 is SGHRS, CDR2 YFSETQ, per germline. The CDR3 nucleotides are TGCGCCAGCAGCTTGGCTCAGGGGGCGAATGGAAACACCATATATTTT. Protein: CASSLAQGANGNTIYF.

This rearrangement joins TRBV29-1 to TRBJ2-3; TRBD2 aligns across 7 bases. The CDR3 is made up of 12 amino acids. Germline CDR1 reads SQVTM; CDR2 reads ANQGSEA. V lost 7 bases to trimming and J lost 1 base; unmatched junction nucleotides: 2. CDR3 loop: CSAAGGTDTQYF. The CDR3 DNA is TGCAGCGCGGCGGGAGGCACAGATACGCAGTATTTT.

This sequence joins TRBV5-1 and TRBJ2-7; 10 nucleotides agree with TRBD1. This CDR3 contains 12 residues. Germline assignment: CDR1 SGHRS and CDR2 YFSETQ. V lost 7 bases and J lost 2; bases outside the gene matches: 0. The CDR3 bases are TGCGCCAGCGGACAGGGGGCCTACGAGCAGTACTTC. Its translation: CASGQGAYEQYF.

The rearrangement joins TRBV7-7 to TRBJ2-3, with 13 bases lining up with TRBD2. CDR1 is SSHAT and CDR2 is FNYEAQ in the germline V gene (reference sequence). The V gene end was trimmed by 5 bases and the J gene end by 3 bases; junction bases not matched to a gene: 8. This CDR3 comprises 17 residues. This CDR3 is CASSPGLAGVRTDTQYF. CDR3 DNA sequence: TGTGCCAGCAGCCCAGGACTAGCGGGAGTAAGGACAGATACGCAGTATTTT.

The rearrangement joins TRBV7-2 to TRBJ2-3, with 9 bases identical to TRBD2. This CDR3 contains 16 residues. V lost 4 bases to trimming and J lost 4 bases; unmatched junction nucleotides: 9. Germline V CDR1 and CDR2: SGHTA, FQGNSA. The DNA of the CDR3 is TGTGCCAGCAGCTCGAGGGCGGGAGGGCCAGCAGATACGCAGTATTTT. Protein sequence: CASSSRAGGPADTQYF.

This sequence joins TRBV5-1 and TRBJ2-5, with 12 bases aligning to TRBD1. The germline V gene encodes CDR1 SGHRS and CDR2 YFSETQ. The CDR3 length is 17 residues. Trimming took 2 bases from V and 5 from J; bases not matched to a gene: 10. The CDR3 DNA sequence: TGCGCCAGCAGCTTCGGGACAGGGGGCCGTTTAGGGGAGACCCAGTACTTC. Protein sequence: CASSFGTGGRLGETQYF.

The gene calls are TRBV19 and TRBJ1-1; D gene ambiguous. V lost 6 bases, J lost 3 bases, and 14 bases lay in between. The CDR3 has 14 residues. Looked up from germline, CDR1 is LNHDA and CDR2 is SQIVND (reference sequence). The CDR3 loop reads CASRVGSSDTEAFF. As DNA, the CDR3 is TGTGCCAGTAGAGTTGGCAGCAGCGACACTGAAGCTTTCTTT.